This is a list of T cell receptor beta chains from one sample in a study of T cells in Graves' hyperthyroidism and ophthalmopathy. Each CDR3 protein is one row after TCRdb ran MiXCR on the multiplex PCR reads. The sample has 45,000 or so distinct CDR3 sequences, around 48% seen once. Sample: peripheral blood or thyroid tissue (not recorded which). These receptor sequences come from a woman aged 50 to 60 with Graves' hyperthyroidism. The CDR3 runs from the conserved cysteine through the conserved F or W. The D gene is left open where the match is weak. The size field is filled for only some rows; it gives once, few, many or a size class.

TRBD2,TRBJ2-7,13,-,TRBV29-1,TGCAGCGCATCCGGGACTAGCGGGAGAGAGCAGTACTTC,CSASGTSGREQYF
-,TRBJ2-5,11,many,TRBV20-1,TGCAGTGCTCACAGGTGGGAGACCCAGTACTTC,CSAHRWETQYF
TRBD2,TRBJ2-2,12,-,TRBV27,TGTGCCAGTCGACTAGCGGCCGGGGAGCTGTTTTTT,CASRLAAGELFF
TRBD1,TRBJ1-6,16,-,TRBV20-1,TGCGGTGCTAGAATGAGGGAACAGGGGGCATATTCACCCCTCCACTTT,CGARMREQGAYSPLHF
-,TRBJ2-7,12,many,TRBV12-3/TRBV12-4,TGTGCCAGCAGCGGGTCTTCCTACGAGCAGTACTTC,CASSGSSYEQYF
-,TRBJ1-5,15,many,TRBV19,TGTGCCAGTAGTTGGTACCAGGGAGGCAATCAGCCCCAGCATTTT,CASSWYQGGNQPQHF
-,TRBJ1-5,14,-,TRBV15,TGTGCCACCAGCAGTCAGGGGAGCAATCAGCCCCAGCATTTT,CATSSQGSNQPQHF
TRBD2,TRBJ2-5,14,once,TRBV7-2,TGTGCCAGCAGCTCCCTCGGCGGGAGGGGGACCCAGTACTTC,CASSSLGGRGTQYF
TRBD1,TRBJ1-2,13,many,TRBV29-1,TGCAGCGCCGGGACAGGGGGCGACTATGGCTACACCTTC,CSAGTGGDYGYTF
-,TRBJ1-4,14,-,TRBV12-3/TRBV12-4,TGTGCCAGCAGTCCGCGAGGGGGTTGGGAAAAACTGTTTTTT,CASSPRGGWEKLFF
TRBD2,TRBJ2-7,15,many,TRBV7-9,TGTGCCAGCAGCTTGGTTAGCGGGACGCGATACGAGCAGTACTTC,CASSLVSGTRYEQYF
-,TRBJ2-7,12,-,TRBV7-9,TGTGCCAGCTTCGACCCACATTCAGAGCAGTACTTC,CASFDPHSEQYF
TRBD2,TRBJ2-2,15,-,TRBV2,TGTGCCAACAGACTAGCGGGAGTCATGGCCGGGGAGCTGTTTTTT,CANRLAGVMAGELFF
-,TRBJ2-6,16,once,TRBV20-1,TGCAGTGCTAGAGATAGGGCGGTGTCTGGGGCCAACGTCCTGACTTTC,CSARDRAVSGANVLTF
TRBD2,TRBJ2-1,13,many,TRBV20-1,TGCAGTGCCAAGACTAGCGGGAAGGCTGGGTGGTTCTTC,CSAKTSGKAGWFF
TRBD2,TRBJ2-5,15,many,TRBV3-1,TGTGCCAGCAGCCAAGATTTTGTAGCGGGAGGCGCCCAGTACTTC,CASSQDFVAGGAQYF
TRBD1,TRBJ1-2,12,many,TRBV7-8,TGTGCCAGCAGCATCGGACAGGGGGCGTTCACCTTC,CASSIGQGAFTF
-,TRBJ1-2,14,-,TRBV2,TGTGCCAGCAGTGAAACCGGGTCCCTGGATGGCTACACCTTC,CASSETGSLDGYTF
TRBD1,TRBJ1-2,15,-,TRBV10-3,TGTGCCATCAGGGCCGCAGGGGGCTCGCGCTATGGCTACACCTTC,CAIRAAGGSRYGYTF
-,TRBJ2-7,12,once,TRBV20-1,TGCAGTGCCGGACGGGACACCTACGAGCAGTACTTC,CSAGRDTYEQYF
-,TRBJ1-2,14,-,TRBV7-3,TGTGCCAGCAGCTTAAGTGACAGGACAAACGACTACACCTTC,CASSLSDRTNDYTF
-,TRBJ1-6,14,once,TRBV7-3,TGTGCCAGCAGCCCGCCCTCGGGCGTGTCACCCCTCCACTTT,CASSPPSGVSPLHF
TRBD2,TRBJ2-7,14,-,TRBV7-2,TGTGCCAGCAGCTTTAGCGGGAGCTCCTACGAGCAGTACTTC,CASSFSGSSYEQYF
-,TRBJ1-1,14,-,TRBV29-1,TGCAGCTTGGTGGCAGGGCCCATGAACACTGAAGCTTTCTTT,CSLVAGPMNTEAFF
TRBD1,TRBJ2-2,16,-,TRBV5-1,TGCGCCAGCAGGGAGCCGGGAACAGGGGGCACCGGGGAGCTGTTTTTT,CASREPGTGGTGELFF
-,TRBJ1-1,12,-,TRBV25-1,TGTGCCAGCAGTGTGTCGGGGCACGAAGCTTTCTTT,CASSVSGHEAFF
TRBD1,TRBJ1-6,16,many,TRBV5-5,TGTGCCAGCAGCACCACGACAGGGCCCTATAATTCACCCCTCCACTTT,CASSTTTGPYNSPLHF
-,TRBJ2-2,16,-,TRBV7-2,TGTGCCAGCAGCCCCTACCGGTTTTCGAACGCCGGGGAGCTGCTTTTT,CASSPYRFSNAGELLF
-,TRBJ1-2,12,-,TRBV29-1,TGCAGCAGCCAACCGGACCGTTATGGCTACACCTTC,CSSQPDRYGYTF
-,TRBJ2-7,12,-,TRBV10-3,TGTGCCATCAGGGCTAGCAACAACGAGCAGTACTTC,CAIRASNNEQYF
-,TRBJ1-1,14,-,TRBV2,TGTGCCAGCAGTGAAGCCCGGAGAGACACTGAAGCTTTCTTT,CASSEARRDTEAFF